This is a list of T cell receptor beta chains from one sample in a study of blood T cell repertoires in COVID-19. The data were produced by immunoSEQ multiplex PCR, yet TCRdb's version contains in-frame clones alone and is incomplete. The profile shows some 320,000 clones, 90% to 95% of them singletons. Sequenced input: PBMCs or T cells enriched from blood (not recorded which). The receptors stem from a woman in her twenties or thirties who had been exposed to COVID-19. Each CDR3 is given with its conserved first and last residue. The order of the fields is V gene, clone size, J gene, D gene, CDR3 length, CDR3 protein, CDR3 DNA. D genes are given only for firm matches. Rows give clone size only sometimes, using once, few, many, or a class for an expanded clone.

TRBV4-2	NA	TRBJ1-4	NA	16	CASSQDTGQYNEKLFF	TGTGCCAGCAGCCAAGATACCGGACAGTATAATGAAAAACTGTTTTTT
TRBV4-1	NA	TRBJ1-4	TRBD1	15	CASSLERQGREKLFF	TGCGCCAGCAGCCTAGAAAGACAGGGACGCGAAAAACTGTTTTTT
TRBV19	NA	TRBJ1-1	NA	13	CASSINHRTEAFF	TGTGCCAGTAGTATTAATCACAGGACTGAAGCTTTCTTT
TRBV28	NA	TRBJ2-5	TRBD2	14	CASSPGTRQETQYF	TGTGCCAGCAGTCCCGGGACTAGACAAGAGACCCAGTACTTC
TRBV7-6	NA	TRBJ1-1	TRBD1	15	CASSLATGGGTEAFF	TGTGCCAGCAGCTTAGCGACAGGGGGTGGAACTGAAGCTTTCTTT
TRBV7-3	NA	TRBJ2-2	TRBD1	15	CASSLTAGGIGELFF	TGTGCCAGCAGCTTAACGGCAGGGGGCATCGGGGAGCTGTTTTTT
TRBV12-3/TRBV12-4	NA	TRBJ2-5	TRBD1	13	CASSFDRVGTQYF	TGTGCCAGCAGTTTTGACAGGGTTGGGACCCAGTACTTC
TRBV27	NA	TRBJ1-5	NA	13	CASSPGRGQPQHF	TGTGCCAGCAGCCCGGGGAGGGGTCAGCCCCAGCATTTT
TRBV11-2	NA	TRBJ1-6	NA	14	CASSSSDSASPLHF	TGTGCCAGCAGTTCCTCAGACAGCGCTTCACCCCTCCACTTT
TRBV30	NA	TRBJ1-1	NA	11	CAWTGGSEAFF	TGTGCCTGGACTGGAGGATCTGAAGCTTTCTTT
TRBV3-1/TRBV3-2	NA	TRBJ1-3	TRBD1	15	CASSHRQGLGNTIYF	TGTGCCAGCAGCCATCGACAGGGGCTCGGAAACACCATATATTTT
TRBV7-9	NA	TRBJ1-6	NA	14	CASSFQGQNSPLHF	TGTGCCAGCAGCTTTCAGGGGCAGAATTCACCCCTCCACTTT
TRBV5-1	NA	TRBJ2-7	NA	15	CASSLDPLSSYEQYF	TGCGCCAGCAGCTTGGACCCTCTGAGCTCCTACGAGCAGTACTTC
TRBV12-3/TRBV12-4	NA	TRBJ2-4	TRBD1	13	CASSLHRGDIQYF	TGTGCCAGCAGTTTACACAGGGGGGACATTCAGTACTTC
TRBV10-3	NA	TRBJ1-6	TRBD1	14	CAIGGRQGDSPLHF	TGTGCCATCGGCGGGCGCCAGGGGGATTCACCCCTCCACTTT
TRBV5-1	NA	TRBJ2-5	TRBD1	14	CASSRDSPYETQYF	TGCGCCAGCAGCCGGGACAGCCCGTACGAGACCCAGTACTTC
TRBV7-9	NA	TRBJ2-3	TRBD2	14	CASSPGLAVDTQYF	TGTGCCAGCAGCCCCGGACTAGCGGTGGATACGCAGTATTTT
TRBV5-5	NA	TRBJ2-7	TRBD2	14	CASSLNAGGREQYF	TGTGCCAGCAGCTTGAATGCGGGGGGGCGAGAGCAGTACTTC
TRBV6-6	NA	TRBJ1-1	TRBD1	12	CASSSQGEQDFF	TGTGCCAGCAGTTCCCAGGGGGAACAGGATTTCTTT
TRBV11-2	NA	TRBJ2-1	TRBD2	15	CASSFLAGDYNEQFF	TGTGCCAGCAGCTTCCTAGCGGGGGACTACAATGAGCAGTTCTTC
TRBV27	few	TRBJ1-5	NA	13	CASSLGRSGAQHF	TGTGCCAGCAGTTTAGGCCGCAGCGGGGCCCAGCATTTT
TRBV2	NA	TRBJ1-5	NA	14	CASSGLEGNQPQHF	TGTGCCAGCAGTGGCCTAGAGGGCAATCAGCCCCAGCATTTT
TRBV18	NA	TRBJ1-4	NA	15	CASSPPVRVNEKLFF	TGTGCCAGCTCACCACCGGTCAGGGTAAATGAAAAACTGTTTTTT
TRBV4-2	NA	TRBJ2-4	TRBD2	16	CASSQDLAGGRDIQYF	TGTGCCAGCAGCCAAGATCTGGCGGGGGGGCGGGACATTCAGTACTTC
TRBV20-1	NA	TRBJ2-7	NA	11	CSTYSVYEQYF	TGCAGTACTTATAGCGTCTACGAGCAGTACTTC
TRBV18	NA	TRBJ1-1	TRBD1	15	CASSPSGGEGTEAFF	TGTGCCAGCTCACCGTCAGGGGGCGAAGGTACTGAAGCTTTCTTT
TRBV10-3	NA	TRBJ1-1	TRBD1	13	CAKSTGPNTEAFF	TGTGCCAAATCGACAGGGCCGAACACTGAAGCTTTCTTT
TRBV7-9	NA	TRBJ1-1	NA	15	CASSFPTQGGTEAFF	TGTGCCAGCAGCTTCCCCACTCAGGGCGGCACTGAAGCTTTCTTT
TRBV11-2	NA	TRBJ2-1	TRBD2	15	CASSLEAGKYNEQFF	TGTGCCAGCAGCCTCGAAGCGGGGAAATACAATGAGCAGTTCTTC
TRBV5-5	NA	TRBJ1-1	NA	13	CASSADRNTEAFF	TGTGCCAGCAGCGCCGACAGGAACACTGAAGCTTTCTTT
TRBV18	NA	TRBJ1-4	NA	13	CASSPRANEKLFF	TGTGCCAGCTCACCGAGGGCCAATGAAAAACTGTTTTTT
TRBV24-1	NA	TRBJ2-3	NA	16	CATSDDSPIGTDTQYF	TGTGCCACCAGTGATGATTCCCCTATAGGCACAGATACGCAGTATTTT
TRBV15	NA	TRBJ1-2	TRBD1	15	CATSRAGQGPYGYTF	TGTGCCACCAGCAGAGCGGGACAGGGGCCCTATGGCTACACCTTC
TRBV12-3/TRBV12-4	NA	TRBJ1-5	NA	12	CASSLPKRPQHF	TGTGCCAGCAGTTTACCCAAGCGGCCCCAGCATTTT
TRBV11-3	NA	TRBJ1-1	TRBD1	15	CASSLGGQTDTEAFF	TGTGCCAGCAGCTTAGGGGGACAGACGGACACTGAAGCTTTCTTT
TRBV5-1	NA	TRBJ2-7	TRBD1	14	CASSQGTGGYEQYF	TGCGCCAGCAGCCAAGGGACAGGGGGTTACGAGCAGTACTTC
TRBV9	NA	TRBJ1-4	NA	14	CASSVRATNEKLFF	TGTGCCAGCAGCGTAAGAGCAACTAATGAAAAACTGTTTTTT
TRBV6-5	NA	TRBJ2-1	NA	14	CASSPEYPGNEQFF	TGTGCCAGCAGCCCCGAATACCCCGGGAATGAGCAGTTCTTC
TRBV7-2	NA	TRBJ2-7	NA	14	CASSLARQTYEQYF	TGTGCCAGCAGCTTAGCTCGCCAGACCTACGAGCAGTACTTC
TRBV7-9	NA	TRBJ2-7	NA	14	CASRPNRVSYEQYF	TGTGCCAGCAGACCCAACAGGGTCTCCTACGAGCAGTACTTC
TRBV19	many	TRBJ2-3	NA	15	CASTQGGQRTDTQYF	TGTGCCAGTACCCAGGGGGGACAGAGAACAGATACGCAGTATTTT
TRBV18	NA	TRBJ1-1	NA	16	CASSPGIQGEYTEAFF	TGTGCCAGCTCACCAGGTATACAGGGTGAGTACACTGAAGCTTTCTTT
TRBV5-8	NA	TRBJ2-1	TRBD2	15	CASSLFGGVYNEQFF	TGTGCCAGCAGCTTGTTCGGGGGGGTCTACAATGAGCAGTTCTTC
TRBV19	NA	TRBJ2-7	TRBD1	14	CASSLRTGVAEQYF	TGTGCCAGTAGTTTACGGACAGGGGTAGCCGAGCAGTACTTC
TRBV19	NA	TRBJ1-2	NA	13	CASSRGWDYGYTF	TGTGCCAGTAGCAGGGGTTGGGACTATGGCTACACCTTC
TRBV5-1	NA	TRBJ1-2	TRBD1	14	CASSPGQSPYGYTF	TGCGCCAGCAGCCCGGGACAGTCACCCTATGGCTACACCTTC
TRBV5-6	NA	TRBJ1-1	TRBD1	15	CASSLGTGALIGAFF	TGTGCCAGCAGCCTAGGGACAGGGGCCCTCATTGGGGCTTTCTTT
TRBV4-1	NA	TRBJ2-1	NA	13	CASSQTWNSEQFF	TGCGCCAGCAGCCAGACGTGGAACAGTGAGCAGTTCTTC
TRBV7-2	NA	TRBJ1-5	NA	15	CASSLGGTSNQPQHF	TGTGCCAGCAGCCTGGGGGGGACTAGCAATCAGCCCCAGCATTTT
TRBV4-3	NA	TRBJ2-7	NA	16	CASSQRGPGLLHEQYF	TGCGCCAGCAGCCAGCGGGGGCCAGGGTTATTACACGAGCAGTACTTC